The 12 T cell receptor beta chains below were found in one sample sequenced in a study of technical replicates of blood from several donors. Only in-frame clones appear in the TCRdb table, and some are missing; sequencing was by immunoSEQ multiplex PCR. The sample consists of 50,000 to 60,000 clones, around 96% of them appearing once. Sequenced: PBMCs. These receptors were collected from a human donor in good health. Some clones in this sample may be carry-over from other donors' samples.

The chain carries TRBV4-3 and TRBJ2-1; possible D gene TRBD2, 6 bases. V was cut by 0 bases and J by 2 bases, with 11 bases left in between. The CDR3 runs 16 residues. Germline V gene lookup returns CDR1 LGHNA and CDR2 YSLEER. CDR3 nucleotides: TGCGCCAGCAGCCAAGATTGGAGGGAGCCCTACAATGAGCAGTTCTTC. Its translation: CASSQDWREPYNEQFF.

The chain combines TRBV11-2 with TRBJ2-5; 7 bases are shared with TRBD2. V was pared by 5 bases and J by 7 bases, with 10 bases of the junction left unmatched. This CDR3 spans 14 amino acids. The germline V gene encodes CDR1 SGHAT and CDR2 FQNNGV. CDR3 sequence: CASSASGTPVTQYF. The CDR3 DNA reads as TGTGCCAGCAGCGCAAGCGGGACCCCGGTGACCCAGTACTTC.

The chain joins TRBV10-3 to TRBJ1-3; 8 positions match TRBD1. CDR1 is ENHRY and CDR2 is SYGVKD in the germline V gene. Germline trimming cut 6 bases from V and 0 bases from J; bases unmatched to any gene: 4. The CDR3 totals 15 residues. The CDR3 here is CAIRITGGSGNTIYF. The CDR3 nucleotides read TGTGCCATCAGGATAACAGGGGGCTCTGGAAACACCATATATTTT.

The chain has TRBV6-1 and TRBJ2-2, with TRBD2 matching over 8 bases. Germline V gene lookup returns CDR1 MNHNS and CDR2 SASEGT. The V gene end was trimmed by 4 bases and the J gene end by 2 bases; junction bases not matched to a gene: 3. The CDR3 has 15 residues. CDR3 DNA sequence: TGTGCCAGCAGTGTTAGGACTAGCAACACCGGGGAGCTGTTTTTT. This translates into CASSVRTSNTGELFF.

J is TRBJ1-2 and V is TRBV7-2; unclear D gene. Trimming cost V 1 base and J 1 base, with 7 bases left between them. Germline V gene data show CDR1 as SGHTA and CDR2 as FQGNSA. The CDR3 totals 14 residues. The CDR3 here is CASSLDGLNYGYTF. For the CDR3, the DNA is TGTGCCAGCAGCTTAGATGGCCTTAACTATGGCTACACCTTC.

The chain employs TRBV7-6 and TRBJ1-3; perhaps TRBD1 as D (5 bases). The CDR3 spans 15 residues. Trimming removed 3 bases at V and 4 bases at J, with 13 bases between. CDR1 and CDR2 (germline): SGHVS, FNYEAQ. For the CDR3, the DNA is TGTGCCAGCAGCTTGGGCGGGGGACCGGGAAACACCATATATTTT. As protein: CASSLGGGPGNTIYF.

This clone is a singleton in its sample. The chain is built from TRBV4-1 and TRBJ1-5, with no clear D. Trimming left V 2 bases short and J 4 bases short, with 9 bases between. The CDR3 runs to 14 residues. CDR1 is MGHRA and CDR2 is YSYEKL in the germline V gene. The chain's CDR3 is CASSQLVTNQPQHF. DNA of the CDR3: TGCGCCAGCAGCCAACTAGTTACGAATCAGCCCCAGCATTTT.

This chain joins TRBV27 and TRBJ2-1, with no clear D. CDR1 is MNHEY and CDR2 is SMNVEV in the germline V gene (reference sequence). This CDR3 spans 14 amino acids. V was shortened by 8 bases and J by 3 bases, with 14 bases between the two germline ends. The CDR3: CASAELSRYNEQFF. DNA for the CDR3: TGTGCCAGCGCCGAGTTGTCGCGCTACAATGAGCAGTTCTTC.

As for this clone: A read error may account for a junction end that differs from germline. The chain employs TRBV4-1 and TRBJ2-3; TRBD1 agrees at 9 bases. Germline lookup yields CDR1 MGHRA and CDR2 YSYEKL. This CDR3 comprises 18 residues. Here the CDR3 reads CASSHPGQGFLSTDTQYF. The CDR3 coding sequence is TGCGCCAGCAGCCACCCGGGACAGGGTTTTCTCAGCACCGATACGCAGTATTTT.

This chain links TRBV9 with TRBJ2-2; D remains ambiguous. The length of the CDR3 is 13 residues. Germline CDR1 reads SGDLS; CDR2 reads YYNGEE. With 4 bases removed from V and 6 bases from J, the gap between germline ends came to 10 bases. The CDR3: CASSSPTPGELFF. CDR3 in DNA: TGTGCCAGCAGCTCCCCCACTCCCGGGGAGCTGTTTTTT.

This rearrangement joins TRBV7-2 to TRBJ2-7, with 10 bases fitting TRBD2. Per germline, CDR1 SGHTA and CDR2 FQGNSA. With 5 bases clipped from V and 4 bases from J, the junction kept 8 bases outside the gene matches. The CDR3 extends over 15 amino acids. This chain's CDR3 is CASSPYTSGAYEQYF. CDR3 coding DNA: TGTGCCAGCAGCCCTTACACTAGCGGGGCGTACGAGCAGTACTTC.

V gene TRBV30 combines with J gene TRBJ2-7; D is possibly TRBD2 (5 bases). Trimming took 4 bases from V and 0 from J, leaving 13 bases between them. Germline V lookup: CDR1 GTSNPN, CDR2 SVGIG (reference sequence). The CDR3 loop spans 14 amino acids. The CDR3 DNA reads as TGTGCCTGGAAACCGGACTCGCTCTCCTACGAGCAGTACTTC. It encodes CAWKPDSLSYEQYF.